The 26 T cell receptor beta chains given below trace back to one sample, sequenced in a study of OX40 agonist ivuxolimab in advanced cancers. This table comes from immunoSEQ multiplex PCR, and its TCRdb copy is limited to in-frame clones, with some not included. The data contain around 100,000 clones, around 93% of them singletons. This sample comprised CD4+ or CD8+ T cells sorted from blood, obtained in a trial of the OX40 agonist ivuxolimab. The receptor source for this set is an adult with an advanced solid tumor such as melanoma, head and neck, liver or kidney cancer.

In DNA, the CDR3 is TGCGCCAGCCCTCACGGAGGGGTAGCGTGGAGCTCCTACAATGAGCAGTTCTTC. Residues: CASPHGGVAWSSYNEQFF. The gene calls are TRBV10-1 and TRBJ2-1; D perhaps matches TRBD2 (6 bases). The CDR3 has 18 residues. CDR1 WNHNN and CDR2 SYGVQD come from the germline V gene (reference sequence). The V end was cut by 8 bases, the J end by 0 bases, with 23 bases between.

This chain connects TRBV6-1 to TRBJ2-5; D unresolved. V was cut by 4 bases and J by 5 bases, with 5 bases left in between. This CDR3 comprises 11 residues. Germline CDR1 reads MNHNS; CDR2 reads SASEGT. CDR3 sequence (DNA): TGTGCCAGCAGTGTTCAGGAGACCCAGTACTTC. Its translation: CASSVQETQYF.

V is TRBV2 and J is TRBJ2-7; TRBD2 agrees at 7 bases. This CDR3 has 14 amino acids. Germline CDR1 SNHLY, CDR2 FYNNEI. V shed 7 bases and J 2 bases; nucleotides not matched to a gene: 8. The CDR3 loop is CASTGAGVAYEQYF. The DNA for the CDR3 is TGTGCCAGCACGGGTGCGGGAGTAGCCTACGAGCAGTACTTC.

This chain links TRBV7-2 with TRBJ1-3, with D possibly matching TRBD1 (5 bases). V lost 6 bases and J 0 bases, leaving 12 bases between the germline ends. The CDR3 is 15 amino acids. CDR1 SGHTA and CDR2 FQGNSA come from the germline V gene. As DNA, the CDR3 is TGTGCCAGCAGTAAGACGGGGGGCTCTGGAAACACCATATATTTT. Amino acids: CASSKTGGSGNTIYF.

This chain uses TRBV6-4 with TRBJ1-4; maybe TRBD1 (6 bases). The CDR3 contains 18 residues. The ends were cut back, 0 bases at V and 2 bases at J, with 16 bases in the middle. The V gene's germline CDR1 is MRHNA and CDR2 SNTAGT. The CDR3, as DNA: TGTGCCAGCAGTGACTCGGCAGGGGAGGTAGTGACTAATGAAAAACTGTTTTTT. It translates to CASSDSAGEVVTNEKLFF.

The chain recombines TRBV5-1 with TRBJ2-7; D is unresolved. The germline V and J ends were trimmed by 6 bases and 1 base, with 17 bases remaining between them. Germline CDR1 and CDR2: SGHRS and YFSETQ. The CDR3 sequence is 15 residues long. CDR3 region: CASKYSSTISYEQYF. CDR3 coding DNA: TGCGCCAGCAAGTACAGCTCCACAATTTCCTACGAGCAGTACTTC. The full variable domain, its missing parts supplied by reference TRBV5-1 and TRBJ2-7, is KAGVTQTPRYLIKTRGQQVTLSCSPISGHRSVSWYQQTPGQGLQFLFEYFSETQRNKGNFPGRFSGRQFSNSRSEMNVSTLELGDSALYLCASKYSSTISYEQYFGPGTRLTVT.

The chain employs TRBV5-1 and TRBJ1-2, with D possibly being TRBD1 (5 bases). The germline V gene has CDR1 SGHRS and CDR2 YFSETQ. The CDR3 is made up of 15 amino acids. The V end lost 0 bases, the J end lost 4 bases, and 13 bases lay between the germline ends. Written as DNA, the CDR3 is TGCGCCAGCAGCTTGGAAATAGGGGATGGCTATGGCTACACCTTC. Its protein is CASSLEIGDGYGYTF.

The chain combines TRBV30 with TRBJ1-5; TRBD1 matches at 8 bases. V was clipped by 3 bases and J by 5 bases; unmatched bases: 6. CDR3 length equals 14 residues. Germline CDR1 reads GTSNPN; CDR2 reads SVGIG (reference sequence). CDR3 in DNA: TGTGCCTGGAGAAAAGGGACAGGTGATCAGCCCCAGCATTTT. Residues: CAWRKGTGDQPQHF.

This clone was counted only a few times. The chain is built from TRBV30 and TRBJ1-2; no clear D. The CDR3 totals 14 residues. Germline V CDR1 and CDR2: GTSNPN, SVGIG (reference sequence). Between the trimmed V and J ends, which lost 1 base and 4 bases, there was a span of 13 bases. The CDR3 is CAWSESVWIYGYTF. The CDR3 DNA is TGTGCCTGGAGTGAGTCTGTGTGGATCTATGGCTACACCTTC. Full variable domain (outside the CDR3, taken from reference TRBV30 and TRBJ1-2): SQTIHQWPATLVQPVGSPLSLECTVEGTSNPNLYWYRQAAGRGLQLLFYSVGIGQISSEVPQNLSASRPQDRQFILSSKKLLLSDSGFYLCAWSESVWIYGYTFGSGTRLTVV.

The rearrangement uses TRBV5-1 and TRBJ1-1; perhaps TRBD1 as D (5 bases). Looked up from germline, CDR1 is SGHRS and CDR2 is YFSETQ. This CDR3 region has 14 residues. The V end was cut by 0 bases, the J end by 8 bases, with 14 bases between. CDR3 nucleotides: TGCGCCAGCAGCTTGGCTTACTTAGGGACGGAAGCTTTCTTT. Protein: CASSLAYLGTEAFF.

This chain uses TRBV11-2 with TRBJ2-1, with D perhaps assigned TRBD1 or TRBD2 (7 bases each). CDR1 SGHAT and CDR2 FQNNGV come from the germline V gene. The V end lost 5 bases, the J end lost 4 bases, and 15 bases lay between the germline ends. This CDR3 contains 15 residues. The CDR3 sequence is CASSTSGTAYNEQFF. The CDR3 region has the DNA TGTGCCAGCAGCACCAGCGGGACAGCATACAATGAGCAGTTCTTC.

The chain has TRBV27 and TRBJ1-5; TRBD1 matches 7 bases. This CDR3 spans 15 amino acids. The trim removed 7 bases at V and 4 bases at J, leaving 10 bases unmatched. Germline CDR1 reads MNHEY; CDR2 reads SMNVEV (reference sequence). The CDR3 here is CASKRQGKLNQPQHF. In DNA, the CDR3 is TGTGCCAGCAAAAGACAGGGAAAACTAAATCAGCCCCAGCATTTT.

V usage is TRBV6-5 and J usage is TRBJ2-5; possibly TRBD1 for D (6 bases). V lost 2 bases to trimming and J lost 0 bases, with 13 bases between them. Looked up from germline, CDR1 is MNHEY and CDR2 is SVGAGI. The CDR3 is 16 amino acids. In DNA form, the CDR3 reads TGTGCCAGCAGTTACGGGGTTGGACAGTACCAAGAGACCCAGTACTTC. It is translated as CASSYGVGQYQETQYF.

This chain connects TRBV7-6 to TRBJ1-1; 7 bases are a match to TRBD1. This CDR3 has 14 residues. V gave up 5 bases and J gave up 6 bases; unmatched junction bases: 9. Looked up from germline, CDR1 is SGHVS and CDR2 is FNYEAQ. CDR3 protein: CASSGKMTGSEAFF. CDR3 in DNA: TGTGCCAGCAGCGGAAAAATGACAGGGTCTGAAGCTTTCTTT.

This clone showed up just once. V is TRBV6-5 and J is TRBJ1-2; D remains ambiguous. Per the germline V gene, CDR1 is MNHEY and CDR2 is SVGAGI. This CDR3 has 12 residues. Trimming took 0 bases from V and 10 from J, leaving 9 bases between them. CDR3 DNA: TGTGCCAGCAGTTACTCCCCAGAAGTCTACACCTTC. As protein: CASSYSPEVYTF.

The chain joins TRBV19 to TRBJ1-5; D is unresolved. The V end lost 0 bases, the J end lost 3 bases, and 3 bases lay between the germline ends. CDR1 LNHDA and CDR2 SQIVND come from the germline V gene (reference sequence). This CDR3 spans 13 amino acids. For the CDR3, the DNA is TGTGCCAGTAGTATAGACTTCAATCAGCCCCAGCATTTT. Amino acids: CASSIDFNQPQHF.

V usage is TRBV4-2 and J usage is TRBJ1-4, with 7 bases that match TRBD1. The junction had 5 bases not matched to a gene; V was cut back by 0 bases and J by 7 bases. This CDR3 comprises 15 residues. The germline gives CDR1 LGHNA, CDR2 YNFKEQ. This CDR3 is CASSQEPGGSEKLFF. The CDR3 DNA follows: TGTGCCAGCAGCCAAGAACCAGGGGGTTCTGAAAAACTGTTTTTT.

The chain is built from TRBV6-6 and TRBJ2-1; 7 bases map to TRBD1. With V trimmed by 6 bases and J by 3 bases, 8 bases remained unmatched. Germline CDR1 is MNHNY and CDR2 is SVGAGI (reference sequence). This CDR3 is built from 15 residues. In DNA, the CDR3 is TGTGCCAGCAGCACGACAGGGCAATTCTACAATGAGCAGTTCTTC. It encodes CASSTTGQFYNEQFF.

The gene calls are TRBV5-5 and TRBJ2-2; D is unclear. The germline V gene encodes CDR1 SGHKS and CDR2 YYEKEE (reference sequence). The CDR3 spans 12 residues. The V gene lost 5 bases and the J gene lost 6 bases, with 8 bases spanning the gap. CDR3 protein: CASRLQPGELFF. For the CDR3, the DNA is TGTGCCAGCAGACTCCAGCCCGGGGAGCTGTTTTTT.

The chain recombines TRBV30 with TRBJ1-1; the D is unclear. This CDR3 is 13 amino acids long. Trimming shortened V by 4 bases and J by 0 bases, and 9 bases separated the two germline ends. The germline CDR1 and CDR2 sequences are GTSNPN and SVGIG (reference sequence). The CDR3 sequence is CAWKGQMNTEAFF. DNA of the CDR3: TGTGCCTGGAAAGGTCAAATGAACACTGAAGCTTTCTTT.

The V and J genes are TRBV5-1 and TRBJ2-3, with 8 bases fitting TRBD2. Germline-derived CDR1 and CDR2 are SGHRS and YFSETQ. Germline trimming cut 2 bases from V and 4 bases from J; bases unmatched to any gene: 3. The CDR3 is 14 residues long. As DNA, the CDR3 is TGCGCCAGCAGCTTTAGCGGGGTGGCAGATACGCAGTATTTT. As protein: CASSFSGVADTQYF.

The rearrangement links TRBV19 to TRBJ1-5, with TRBD1 as a possible D gene (5 bases). The CDR3 has 15 amino acids. V dropped 3 bases and J dropped 2 bases, with 11 bases sitting between them. Looked up from germline, CDR1 is LNHDA and CDR2 is SQIVND (reference sequence). The chain's CDR3 is CASSIIVRGNQPQHF. In DNA, the CDR3 is TGTGCCAGTAGTATCATTGTCAGGGGCAATCAGCCCCAGCATTTT.

V and J are TRBV4-1 and TRBJ2-1, with 12 bases fitting TRBD2. Unmatched junction bases numbered 9, after V lost 0 bases and J lost 6 bases. This CDR3 contains 18 residues. Looked up from germline, CDR1 is MGHRA and CDR2 is YSYEKL. CDR3 bases: TGCGCCAGCAGCCAAGAAAGAGGACGACTAGCGGGAGCCAATGAGCAGTTCTTC. Amino acid sequence: CASSQERGRLAGANEQFF.

This chain links TRBV6-6 with TRBJ2-7; 8 positions agree with TRBD1. Trimming at V came to 6 bases and at J to 0 bases, leaving 4 bases not matched to a gene. Germline CDR1 reads MNHNY; CDR2 reads SVGAGI (reference sequence). The CDR3 spans 14 residues. The CDR3 nucleotides read TGTGCCAGCAGACAAGGACAGGGCTCCTACGAGCAGTACTTC. Its protein product is CASRQGQGSYEQYF.

The chain combines TRBV5-6 with TRBJ2-7, with D possibly TRBD2 on 6 matching bases. Germline assignment: CDR1 SGHDT and CDR2 YYEEEE. The ends were cut back, 4 bases at V and 2 bases at J, with 10 bases in the middle. The CDR3 totals 13 residues. The CDR3 is CASSQTSPYEQYF. CDR3 bases: TGTGCCAGCAGCCAAACTAGCCCCTACGAGCAGTACTTC.

This clone was recorded a few times. The V gene is TRBV27, the J gene TRBJ2-7; TRBD2 matches 10 bases. Germline V gives CDR1 MNHEY, CDR2 SMNVEV (reference sequence). CDR3 length: 14 amino acids. Trimming cost V 7 bases and J 7 bases; bases outside gene matches: 10. CDR3 sequence: CASKELAGSSEQYF. The CDR3 DNA reads TGTGCCAGCAAGGAACTAGCGGGATCTTCGGAGCAGTACTTC.